This is a list of T cell receptor beta chains from one sample in a study of blood T cell repertoires in COVID-19. Measured with immunoSEQ multiplex PCR; TCRdb has only the in-frame clones, and not every one. The sample consists of about 240,000 clones, 83% of them appearing once. The material sequenced was peripheral blood. Receptors were obtained from a human donor in a cohort sampled during active COVID-19. Both conserved end residues are part of each CDR3. A D gene is named only where the DNA matches it firmly. A clone size is listed for some rows: how often the clone was seen (once, few, many), or a class if it is expanded.

j_call: TRBJ2-2; clone_size: few; v_call: TRBV4-1; d_call: .; cdr3_aa: CASSQDSRTGELFF; cdr3_nt: TGCGCCAGCAGCCAAGATTCTCGCACCGGGGAGCTGTTTTTT
j_call: TRBJ1-4; clone_size: once; v_call: TRBV9; d_call: .; cdr3_aa: CASSVDRANEKLFF; cdr3_nt: TGTGCCAGCAGCGTAGACAGGGCTAATGAAAAACTGTTTTTT
j_call: TRBJ2-5; clone_size: .; v_call: TRBV7-9; d_call: TRBD1; cdr3_aa: CASSLMGQGETQYF; cdr3_nt: TGTGCCAGCAGCTTAATGGGACAGGGGGAGACCCAGTACTTC
j_call: TRBJ2-3; clone_size: .; v_call: TRBV20-1; d_call: .; cdr3_aa: CTPEADTQYF; cdr3_nt: TGCACCCCCGAGGCAGATACGCAGTATTTT
j_call: TRBJ2-1; clone_size: .; v_call: TRBV9; d_call: TRBD2; cdr3_aa: CASSPWTSGIYNEQFF; cdr3_nt: TGTGCCAGCAGCCCATGGACTAGCGGGATCTACAATGAGCAGTTCTTC
j_call: TRBJ1-2; clone_size: once; v_call: TRBV5-1; d_call: .; cdr3_aa: CASSLDREYGYTF; cdr3_nt: TGCGCCAGCAGTTTAGACAGAGAATATGGCTACACCTTC
j_call: TRBJ1-6; clone_size: few; v_call: TRBV21-1; d_call: .; cdr3_aa: CASSTGANSPLHF; cdr3_nt: TGTGCCAGCAGTACAGGGGCGAATTCACCCCTCCACTTT
j_call: TRBJ1-3; clone_size: .; v_call: TRBV6-5; d_call: TRBD1; cdr3_aa: CASSLDRYSGNTIYF; cdr3_nt: TGTGCCAGCAGCCTGGACAGGTACTCTGGAAACACCATATATTTT
j_call: TRBJ2-1; clone_size: once; v_call: TRBV3-1/TRBV3-2; d_call: .; cdr3_aa: CASSQVRGTREQFF; cdr3_nt: TGTGCCAGCAGCCAAGTTAGGGGTACTCGCGAGCAGTTCTTC
j_call: TRBJ2-1; clone_size: .; v_call: TRBV12-5; d_call: .; cdr3_aa: CASASGVGYNEQFF; cdr3_nt: TGTGCTAGTGCTTCAGGGGTCGGGTACAATGAGCAGTTCTTC
j_call: TRBJ2-1; clone_size: .; v_call: TRBV28; d_call: .; cdr3_aa: CASRIRLDSRNNEQFF; cdr3_nt: TGTGCCAGCCGGATACGTTTGGACAGTAGGAACAATGAGCAGTTCTTC
j_call: TRBJ1-5; clone_size: few; v_call: TRBV10-2; d_call: .; cdr3_aa: CASSGTDKNQPQHF; cdr3_nt: TGCGCCAGCAGTGGGACAGACAAGAATCAGCCCCAGCATTTT
j_call: TRBJ2-2; clone_size: .; v_call: TRBV5-1; d_call: .; cdr3_aa: CASTGGNTGELFF; cdr3_nt: TGCGCCAGCACGGGTGGTAACACCGGGGAGCTGTTTTTT
j_call: TRBJ1-6; clone_size: .; v_call: TRBV2; d_call: .; cdr3_aa: CAIRPGSSYNSPLHF; cdr3_nt: TGTGCCATCCGACCGGGTAGCTCCTATAATTCACCCCTCCACTTT
j_call: TRBJ2-1; clone_size: .; v_call: TRBV5-8; d_call: TRBD2; cdr3_aa: CASSLGLASNEQFF; cdr3_nt: TGTGCCAGCAGCTTGGGACTAGCGTCCAATGAGCAGTTCTTC
j_call: TRBJ2-3; clone_size: .; v_call: TRBV25-1; d_call: TRBD2; cdr3_aa: CASSEAGGRAGDTQYF; cdr3_nt: TGTGCCAGCAGTGAAGCCGGCGGGAGGGCCGGAGATACGCAGTATTTT
j_call: TRBJ2-5; clone_size: .; v_call: TRBV19; d_call: TRBD2; cdr3_aa: CASAAGGILKETQYF; cdr3_nt: TGTGCCAGTGCCGCGGGGGGGATCCTGAAGGAGACCCAGTACTTC
j_call: TRBJ1-4; clone_size: .; v_call: TRBV27; d_call: .; cdr3_aa: CASSLLWGQGDEKLFF; cdr3_nt: TGTGCCAGCAGTTTGTTGTGGGGTCAGGGCGACGAAAAACTGTTTTTT
j_call: TRBJ2-2; clone_size: few; v_call: TRBV27; d_call: .; cdr3_aa: CASSFLARVGELFF; cdr3_nt: TGTGCCAGCAGTTTTTTGGCCAGGGTCGGGGAGCTGTTTTTT
j_call: TRBJ2-7; clone_size: .; v_call: TRBV6-5; d_call: TRBD1; cdr3_aa: CASSLQGTGGSEQYF; cdr3_nt: TGTGCCAGCAGCCTTCAAGGGACAGGCGGGTCCGAGCAGTACTTC
j_call: TRBJ2-3; clone_size: .; v_call: TRBV29-1; d_call: .; cdr3_aa: CSGVRSTDTQYF; cdr3_nt: TGCAGCGGTGTACGGAGCACAGATACGCAGTATTTT
j_call: TRBJ2-3; clone_size: .; v_call: TRBV10-1; d_call: TRBD2; cdr3_aa: CARSEHRRTSASSSTDTQYF; cdr3_nt: TGCGCCAGATCCGAGCACCGGCGGACTAGCGCGTCGTCTAGCACAGATACGCAGTATTTT
j_call: TRBJ1-1; clone_size: few; v_call: TRBV9; d_call: .; cdr3_aa: CASSQGSNTEAFF; cdr3_nt: TGTGCCAGCAGCCAGGGGTCTAACACTGAAGCTTTCTTT
j_call: TRBJ1-1; clone_size: .; v_call: TRBV4-1; d_call: TRBD1; cdr3_aa: CASSLKRDRVVGTEAFF; cdr3_nt: TGCGCCAGCAGCCTAAAGAGGGACAGGGTGGTTGGCACTGAAGCTTTCTTT
j_call: TRBJ2-7; clone_size: .; v_call: TRBV5-8; d_call: .; cdr3_aa: CASSLWQAYEQYF; cdr3_nt: TGTGCCAGCAGCTTGTGGCAGGCCTACGAGCAGTACTTC
j_call: TRBJ1-2; clone_size: few; v_call: TRBV30; d_call: .; cdr3_aa: CAWSVLARGYTF; cdr3_nt: TGTGCCTGGAGTGTACTTGCTAGGGGCTACACCTTC
j_call: TRBJ2-1; clone_size: .; v_call: TRBV19; d_call: TRBD1; cdr3_aa: CASNTGETYNEQFF; cdr3_nt: TGTGCCAGTAATACAGGGGAAACCTACAATGAGCAGTTCTTC
j_call: TRBJ2-5; clone_size: once; v_call: TRBV5-1; d_call: .; cdr3_aa: CASSSGTRISGETQYF; cdr3_nt: TGCGCCAGCAGCTCCGGGACTCGAATCTCGGGAGAGACCCAGTACTTC
j_call: TRBJ2-3; clone_size: once; v_call: TRBV5-4; d_call: TRBD2; cdr3_aa: CASSLVLAGGSSTDTQYF; cdr3_nt: TGTGCCAGCAGCTTGGTACTAGCGGGGGGTTCTAGCACAGATACGCAGTATTTT